This TCR beta chain derives from a study of T cells in Graves' hyperthyroidism and ophthalmopathy. Study results and limitations: A 13 V-J signature model discriminated ophthalmopathy versus stable hyperthyroidism.

RNA transcripts served as the template for amplifying TCR beta CDR3 regions. HTBI primers were the set used in a first-round RT-PCR of the TCR CDR3. MiXCR was run by TCRdb on the multiplex PCR reads, yielding one entry per CDR3 protein. The sample shows about 640,000 distinct CDR3 sequences, 20% to 25% of them seen only once. A few counts support this clonotype. The antigen is not known. The TCR was taken from a man in his thirties or forties with Graves' ophthalmopathy. Sequenced: blood.

CDR3 DNA sequence: TGCGCCAGCAGCGCGGGGACATTCTACGAGCAGTACTTC. Translating it yields CASSAGTFYEQYF. The J gene is TRBJ2-7, the V gene TRBV5-1; D tentatively fits TRBD1 or TRBD2 (6 bases each). V lost 4 bases, J lost 3 bases, and 11 bases lay in between. Germline V lookup: CDR1 SGHRS, CDR2 YFSETQ. The CDR3 covers 13 residues.